The 19 T cell receptor beta chains below come from one sample, sequenced in a study of beta chain features in type 1 diabetes. Expressed TCRB transcripts were sequenced because the entire RNA isolate underwent reverse transcription. The assay was immunoSEQ multiplex PCR, and TCRdb's table has in-frame clones only and misses some. The data hold 300,000 to 450,000 clones, with about 20% observed a single time. The sequenced sample consisted of naive CD4+ T cells from blood. The receptors shown here come from a woman younger than 30 in good health.

J is TRBJ2-5 and V is TRBV5-4, with D possibly TRBD2 on 6 matching bases. The CDR3 runs 13 residues. CDR1 is SGHNT and CDR2 is YYREEE in the germline V gene (reference sequence). The CDR3 DNA reads as TGTGCGAGCCGGCCCGGGAGTCGAGAGACCCAGTACTTC. It is translated as CASRPGSRETQYF.

The rearrangement joins TRBV7-9 to TRBJ2-7; D might be TRBD1 (7 bases). V lost 4 bases, J lost 4 bases, and 11 bases lay in between. The V gene's germline CDR1 is SEHNR and CDR2 FQNEAQ (reference sequence). The CDR3 spans 13 residues. CDR3 sequence (DNA): TGTGCCAGCAGCTGGGGGGACAGATACGAGCAGTACTTC. Encoded protein: CASSWGDRYEQYF.

A few counts support this clone. V gene TRBV7-9 combines with J gene TRBJ1-4; D not certain. Per germline, CDR1 SEHNR and CDR2 FQNEAQ (reference sequence). V was trimmed by 2 bases and J by 8 bases, leaving 15 bases between them. The CDR3 totals 15 residues. CDR3 DNA: TGTGCCAGCAGCTTATCCTCGGGAGGTGGAGAAAAACTGTTTTTT. This sequence encodes CASSLSSGGGEKLFF.

The V and J genes are TRBV4-1 and TRBJ2-1, with 9 bases identical to TRBD2. Trimming cost V 4 bases and J 6 bases; bases outside gene matches: 13. This CDR3 comprises 17 residues. Per the germline V gene, CDR1 is MGHRA and CDR2 is YSYEKL. The CDR3 sequence is CASSPRPVAGEGNEQFF. The CDR3 region has the DNA TGCGCCAGCAGCCCGAGGCCGGTAGCGGGAGAAGGCAATGAGCAGTTCTTC.

This clone was detected a few times. This chain connects TRBV30 to TRBJ2-7, with D perhaps TRBD1 (5 bases). Germline values: CDR1 GTSNPN, CDR2 SVGIG (reference sequence). Trimming shortened V by 4 bases and J by 3 bases, and 10 bases separated the two germline ends. The CDR3 runs 12 residues. The CDR3 reads CAWTGYNYEQYF. The CDR3, as DNA: TGTGCCTGGACAGGGTATAACTACGAGCAGTACTTC.

The rearrangement joins TRBV30 to TRBJ2-3; D remains ambiguous. This CDR3 region has 13 residues. The germline V and J ends were trimmed by 0 bases and 2 bases, with 6 bases remaining between them. Per germline, CDR1 GTSNPN and CDR2 SVGIG (reference sequence). CDR3 sequence: CAWSVDITDTQYF. CDR3 sequence (DNA): TGTGCCTGGAGTGTTGACATCACAGATACGCAGTATTTT.

This clone has only a few counts. The rearrangement joins TRBV29-1 to TRBJ1-1; possible D gene TRBD1, 5 bases. Trimming cost V 3 bases and J 1 base, with 9 bases left between them. Germline values: CDR1 SQVTM, CDR2 ANQGSEA. CDR3 length: 13 amino acids. The CDR3 sequence: CSVDRVPNTEAFF. CDR3 bases: TGCAGCGTTGACAGGGTGCCGAACACTGAAGCTTTCTTT.

This clone came up once. The chain recombines TRBV9 with TRBJ2-5; perhaps TRBD1 as D (8 bases). This CDR3 is 15 amino acids long. Trimming pared 3 bases from V and 5 bases from J, leaving 17 bases between. The germline CDR1 and CDR2 sequences are SGDLS and YYNGEE. The CDR3 nucleotides read TGTGCCAGCAGCGCCCCACAGGGGGGGAAGGAGACCCAGTACTTC. It yields the protein CASSAPQGGKETQYF.

The rearrangement joins TRBV7-9 to TRBJ2-7; TRBD1 matches 8 bases. J lost 1 base, V lost 6 bases, and 8 bases had no gene match. The CDR3 extends over 15 amino acids. Per the germline V gene, CDR1 is SEHNR and CDR2 is FQNEAQ (reference sequence). CDR3 residues: CASSSEGQASYEQYF. The CDR3 DNA reads as TGTGCCAGCAGTTCCGAGGGACAGGCGTCCTACGAGCAGTACTTC.

Only a few counts were recorded for this clone. The chain joins TRBV7-9 to TRBJ2-5, with a tentative D call TRBD1 (6 bases). Trimming removed 5 bases at V and 7 bases at J, with 14 bases between. CDR3 length equals 13 residues. CDR1 and CDR2 (germline): SEHNR, FQNEAQ (reference sequence). The CDR3: CASSLRTVGTQYF. In DNA form, the CDR3 reads TGTGCCAGCAGCCTCCGGACAGTTGGGACCCAGTACTTC.

This clone was counted only a few times. V gene TRBV4-1 combines with J gene TRBJ1-2; 12 positions agree with TRBD1. The CDR3 contains 18 residues. Germline CDR1 MGHRA, CDR2 YSYEKL. The ends lost 2 bases at V and 4 bases at J; junction bases unmatched: 11. CDR3 nucleotide sequence: TGCGCCAGCAGCCAAAGGACCCCGGGACAGGGGGCGTTCTATGGCTACACCTTC. This gives the protein CASSQRTPGQGAFYGYTF.

Here the CDR3 reads CASTPYRGTDYGYTF. CDR3 DNA sequence: TGTGCCAGCACGCCCTACCGTGGTACGGACTATGGCTACACCTTC. The genes are TRBV6-5 and TRBJ1-2; D remains unclear. Per germline, CDR1 MNHEY and CDR2 SVGAGI. CDR3 size: 15 residues. V was trimmed by 7 bases and J by 3 bases, leaving 18 bases between them.

V usage is TRBV5-4 and J usage is TRBJ2-1, with 8 positions matching TRBD2. The germline V gene has CDR1 SGHNT and CDR2 YYREEE (reference sequence). This CDR3 is built from 15 residues. After removal of 3 bases from V and 3 bases from J, the junction contained 5 bases not matched to a gene. Here the CDR3 DNA reads TGTGCCAGCAGCTCGGGAGGGACTAGCTACAATGAGCAGTTCTTC. Encoded protein: CASSSGGTSYNEQFF.

This clone was counted between two and nine times. The gene calls are TRBV4-1 and TRBJ2-3, with a tentative D call TRBD2 (5 bases). CDR3 length equals 14 residues. V lost 3 bases, J lost 2 bases, and 9 bases lay in between. Germline V gene lookup returns CDR1 MGHRA and CDR2 YSYEKL. The CDR3 bases are TGCGCCAGCAGCCAGGGCGGGCACACAGATACGCAGTATTTT. This translates into CASSQGGHTDTQYF.

This clone has just a few counts. The CDR3 DNA reads TGTGCCAGCAGCGTGGGACAGCGTACCTACGAGCAGTACTTC. It translates to CASSVGQRTYEQYF. This chain joins TRBV9 and TRBJ2-7, with TRBD1 matching 7 bases. The CDR3 has 14 residues. Trimming at V came to 2 bases and at J to 2 bases, leaving 4 bases not matched to a gene. Germline values: CDR1 SGDLS, CDR2 YYNGEE.

The rearrangement links TRBV5-1 to TRBJ2-7; D gene unclear. V lost 0 bases and J 6 bases, leaving 4 bases between the germline ends. CDR3 length: 11 amino acids. Germline V CDR1 and CDR2: SGHRS, YFSETQ. The CDR3 nucleotides read TGCGCCAGCAGCTTGGACTCCGAGCAGTACTTC. It is translated as CASSLDSEQYF.

The V and J genes are TRBV7-6 and TRBJ1-5; a possible D gene is TRBD1 (6 bases). The germline V gene encodes CDR1 SGHVS and CDR2 FNYEAQ. Deletions cut 4 bases from V and 7 bases from J, with 14 bases between. The CDR3 sequence is 14 residues long. The CDR3 sequence is CASSSGDTGQPQHF. Here the CDR3 DNA reads TGTGCCAGCAGCTCCGGGGACACTGGGCAGCCCCAGCATTTT. Combining the CDR3 with reference TRBV7-6 and TRBJ1-5 gives the whole variable domain GAGVSQSPRYKVTKRGQDVALRCDPISGHVSLYWYRQALGQGPEFLTYFNYEAQQDKSGLPNDRFSAERPEGSISTLTIQRTEQRDSAMYRCASSSGDTGQPQHFGDGTRLSIL.

This clone was found a few times. The DNA for the CDR3 is TGTGCCAGCAGTTTAAGCGGGGGGCCTTGGGAGACCCAGTACTTC. It specifies CASSLSGGPWETQYF. The chain employs TRBV27 and TRBJ2-5; 9 bases are a match to TRBD2. After removal of 2 bases from V and 5 bases from J, the junction contained 6 bases not matched to a gene. Germline V CDR1 and CDR2: MNHEY, SMNVEV (reference sequence). This CDR3 contains 15 residues.

The genes are TRBV7-9 and TRBJ2-1; 13 bases map to TRBD2. The CDR3 spans 16 residues. CDR1 is SEHNR and CDR2 is FQNEAQ in the germline V gene (reference sequence). The trim removed 4 bases at V and 10 bases at J, leaving 10 bases unmatched. CDR3 residues: CASSSGTSGVEGEQFF. In DNA, the CDR3 is TGTGCCAGCAGCTCCGGGACTAGCGGGGTAGAGGGGGAGCAGTTCTTC.